This TCR beta chain emerged from a study of OX40 agonist ivuxolimab in advanced cancers. V gave up 1 base and J gave up 7 bases; unmatched junction bases: 7. Germline CDR1 and CDR2: SGHAT and FQNNGV. CDR3 size: 14 residues. Autoimmune disease history or systemic immunosuppression led to patient exclusion. Turning to this clone: Different DNA sequences within this sample yield the same CDR3.

The data were produced by immunoSEQ multiplex PCR, yet TCRdb's version contains in-frame clones alone and is incomplete. The top ten clones hold over 8.5% of a sample with tens of thousands of clones, around 92% of them seen once. This TCR derives from an adult with an advanced solid tumor such as melanoma, head and neck, liver or kidney cancer. The sample in question was CD4+ or CD8+ T cells sorted from blood, obtained in a trial of the OX40 agonist ivuxolimab. The V gene is TRBV11-2, the J gene TRBJ2-7; the match to TRBD2 covers 7 bases. The CDR3: CASSLVRGDYEQYF. The CDR3 nucleotides read TGTGCCAGCAGCTTAGTTCGCGGGGACTATGAGCAGTACTTC.